This T cell receptor (beta chain) derives from a study of blood T cell repertoires in COVID-19. Looking at the study overall: Samples taken during acute and convalescent COVID-19 were collected in the United States, Italy and Spain. From T cells, B-cell-depleted T cells, or PBMCs came the material, which was cDNA or gDNA.

Source study methods: Amplification with reference gene primers provided the estimates of nucleated cell counts. Only in-frame clones appear in the TCRdb table, and some are missing; sequencing was by immunoSEQ multiplex PCR. V and J calls and clone size follow that table, whereas D and trimming were derived from the DNA. The sample shows 52,000 or so clones, about 85% of them seen only once. CDR3 length: 14 residues. The germline gives CDR1 MGHRA, CDR2 YSYEKL. Trimming left V 1 base short and J 10 bases short, with 13 bases between. This receptor was taken from a man aged 50 to 59 with acute or convalescent COVID-19. Sequenced material: peripheral blood. V gene TRBV4-1 combines with J gene TRBJ1-4; D is ambiguous. This CDR3 is CASSQAGIFGKLFF. CDR3 DNA: TGCGCCAGCAGCCAAGCCGGGATCTTTGGAAAACTGTTTTTT.